This T cell receptor (beta chain) was sequenced for a study of tumor-infiltrating lymphocytes in primary liver carcinoma. As for the study in general: Tumors, staged T1-T3 N0M0, spanned 4.2 to 10 cm.

Co-extracting RNA and DNA was done with about 20-34 mg of unsorted bulk tissue as input. At sampling, these chronic HBV carriers had received no treatment. The germline CDR1 and CDR2 sequences are SQVTM and ANQGSEA. The length of the CDR3 is 14 residues. The count of this clonotype is one. A read error may account for a junction end that differs from germline. TCR beta cDNA came from about 0.55 ug total RNA, primed with a constant-region primer. Generation of the TCR beta libraries relied on three nested multiplex PCR rounds using slightly modified ARM-PCR. The first two PCR rounds, around 10 cycles each, used TRBV1-TRBV30 forward primers and a C-beta reverse primer. TCRdb used MiXCR to reprocess the multiplex PCR reads, holding one entry per CDR3 protein. This repertoire shows tens of thousands of distinct CDR3 sequences, over 60% found once; its top ten account for 28%.

V is TRBV29-1 and J is TRBJ1-1, with 7 nucleotides matching TRBD1. This receptor was taken from a middle-aged man with primary liver carcinoma and hepatitis B virus infection. Material for sequencing was liver tumor tissue from sampling region 4. Specified subset: tumor region T4, right-lateral pole. CDR3 protein: CSVQRQGGGTEAVF. The CDR3 DNA sequence: TGCAGCGTCCAAAGACAGGGCGGGGGTACTGAAGCTGTCTTT.